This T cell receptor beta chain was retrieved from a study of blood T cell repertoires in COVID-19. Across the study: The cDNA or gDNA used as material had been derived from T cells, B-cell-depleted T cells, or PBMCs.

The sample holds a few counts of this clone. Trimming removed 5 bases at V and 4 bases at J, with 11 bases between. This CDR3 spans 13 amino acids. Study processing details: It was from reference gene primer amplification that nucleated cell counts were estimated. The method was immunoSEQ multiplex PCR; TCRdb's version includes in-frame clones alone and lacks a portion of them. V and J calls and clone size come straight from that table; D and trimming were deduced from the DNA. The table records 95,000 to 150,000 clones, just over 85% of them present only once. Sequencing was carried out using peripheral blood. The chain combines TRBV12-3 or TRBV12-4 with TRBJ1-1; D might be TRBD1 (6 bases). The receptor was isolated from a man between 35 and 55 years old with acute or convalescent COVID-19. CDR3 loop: CASSTGYGTEAFF. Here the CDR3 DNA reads TGTGCCAGCAGTACAGGGTACGGCACTGAAGCTTTCTTT.